The 27 T cell receptor beta chains given below trace back to one sample, sequenced in a study of blood T cell repertoires in COVID-19. Assay used: immunoSEQ multiplex PCR; TCRdb lists only in-frame clones, some missing. Found here are roughly 68,000 clones, approximately 79% of them singletons; the top ten hold roughly 9.8%. The sequenced material came from peripheral blood. The receptors derive from a woman between 45 and 65 years old with acute or convalescent COVID-19.

This clone was detected only once. This sequence joins TRBV6-5 and TRBJ1-6; D gene uncertain. The CDR3 runs to 16 residues. Germline lookup yields CDR1 MNHEY and CDR2 SVGAGI. V lost 6 bases, J lost 0 bases, and 12 bases lay in between. This CDR3 is CASRYTQRSYNSPLHF. In DNA, the CDR3 is TGTGCCAGCAGGTACACCCAGCGCTCCTATAATTCACCCCTCCACTTT.

CDR3 region: CASSSGRQGEGETQYF. The CDR3 bases are TGCGCCAGCAGTTCCGGACGACAGGGGGAAGGGGAGACCCAGTACTTC. The chain uses TRBV5-1 and TRBJ2-5, with 9 bases identical to TRBD1. The CDR3 extends over 16 amino acids. V dropped 5 bases and J dropped 5; count of bases not matched to a gene: 13. CDR1 and CDR2 (germline): SGHRS, YFSETQ. Looking up the rest from reference TRBV5-1 and TRBJ2-5 gives the full variable domain: KAGVTQTPRYLIKTRGQQVTLSCSPISGHRSVSWYQQTPGQGLQFLFEYFSETQRNKGNFPGRFSGRQFSNSRSEMNVSTLELGDSALYLCASSSGRQGEGETQYFGPGTRLLVL.

The V and J genes are TRBV6-5 and TRBJ2-3; D not certain. CDR3 size: 14 residues. The V end lost 7 bases, the J end lost 0 bases, and 11 bases lay between the germline ends. Germline CDR1 is MNHEY and CDR2 is SVGAGI. CDR3 region: CASTRSGSTDTQYF. The CDR3 DNA reads as TGTGCCAGCACGAGGAGTGGGAGCACAGATACGCAGTATTTT.

A few counts support this clone. The V and J genes are TRBV28 and TRBJ2-3; D is undetermined. V shed 3 bases and J shed 10 bases, with 11 bases lying between them. The CDR3 is 12 residues long. The germline V gene encodes CDR1 MDHEN and CDR2 SYDVKM. The CDR3 region has the DNA TGTGCCAGCAGTTTTTCTTTCCCCGCGCAGTATTTT. It is translated as CASSFSFPAQYF.

CDR3 amino acids: CAWSVSGGNTIYF. The CDR3 nucleotides read TGTGCCTGGAGTGTTTCGGGGGGAAACACCATATATTTT. The rearrangement links TRBV30 to TRBJ1-3; D gene uncertain. From germline, CDR1 is GTSNPN and CDR2 SVGIG (reference sequence). This CDR3 region has 13 residues. V was cut by 0 bases and J by 4 bases, with 7 bases left in between.

The chain carries TRBV28 and TRBJ2-7; the D gene is possibly TRBD2 (7 bases). CDR1 MDHEN and CDR2 SYDVKM come from the germline V gene. The germline V and J ends were trimmed by 6 bases and 7 bases, with 19 bases remaining between them. The CDR3 contains 14 residues. CDR3 bases: TGTGCCAGCAGCCCCCCCCGGGGGGCATTTGAGCAGTACTTC. Protein sequence: CASSPPRGAFEQYF.

The chain uses TRBV18 and TRBJ1-2, with D perhaps matching TRBD1 (5 bases). This CDR3 region has 15 residues. Germline CDR1 KGHSH, CDR2 LQKENI. Trimming took off 3 bases at V and 4 bases at J, with 15 bases between the two ends. CDR3 sequence (DNA): TGTGCCAGCTCACCTCCGGGGGATATCGGCTATGGCTACACCTTC. Protein product: CASSPPGDIGYGYTF.

The gene calls are TRBV19 and TRBJ1-4; 7 bases line up with TRBD1. The V gene's germline CDR1 is LNHDA and CDR2 SQIVND (reference sequence). This CDR3 is 16 amino acids long. With V trimmed by 5 bases and J by 3 bases, 9 bases remained unmatched. The CDR3 coding sequence is TGTGCCAGTAGTGCCGGACAGGCTATGGCTAATGAAAAACTGTTTTTT. It yields the protein CASSAGQAMANEKLFF.

The chain uses TRBV5-1 and TRBJ1-4; perhaps TRBD1 as D (5 bases). Between the trimmed V and J ends, which lost 3 bases and 5 bases, there was a span of 20 bases. Germline CDR1 and CDR2: SGHRS and YFSETQ. The CDR3 length is 17 residues. This chain's CDR3 is CASSSMGGTDLNEKLFF. The CDR3 DNA is TGCGCCAGCAGCTCGATGGGGGGGACGGACCTGAATGAAAAACTGTTTTTT.

This clone was counted between two and nine times. This CDR3 reads CATFLRTSGYNEQFF. In nucleotides, the CDR3 is TGTGCCACCTTCCTCCGGACTAGCGGCTACAATGAGCAGTTCTTC. The chain has TRBV27 and TRBJ2-1, with 10 bases matching TRBD2. The CDR3 contains 15 residues. Germline CDR1 reads MNHEY; CDR2 reads SMNVEV (reference sequence). The V segment lost 10 bases and the J segment 3 bases; nucleotides outside the gene matches: 9.

This clone came up once. V is TRBV28 and J is TRBJ1-1, with D hard to call. The ends were cut back, 11 bases at V and 7 bases at J, with 23 bases in the middle. The CDR3 runs 14 residues. The germline V gene has CDR1 MDHEN and CDR2 SYDVKM. The CDR3 bases are TGTGCCGCAAAACCGTTCGCCCCGTATAGTGAAGCTTTCTTT. Protein: CAAKPFAPYSEAFF.

J is TRBJ1-5 and V is TRBV27, with no clear D. This CDR3 is 15 amino acids long. Germline loops: CDR1 MNHEY, CDR2 SMNVEV (reference sequence). V was cut by 2 bases and J by 2 bases, with 10 bases left in between. The CDR3 is CASSLGTVGNQPQHF. The CDR3 coding sequence is TGTGCCAGCAGTTTAGGTACAGTGGGCAATCAGCCCCAGCATTTT.

Comments on this clone: The DNA is left out, because the CDR3 cannot be placed on it with certainty; the CDR3 is given as TCRdb lists it. The chain uses TRBV5-4 and TRBJ1-3; the D call in the table, TRBD1, was not verified against the DNA. The CDR3 length is 16 residues, termini included. From germline, CDR1 is SGHNT and CDR2 YYREEE (reference sequence). The chain's CDR3 is CASSSSRTGSLAVEYF.

The V gene is TRBV10-1, the J gene TRBJ2-2; the match to TRBD1 covers 7 bases. Germline trimming cut 8 bases from V and 5 bases from J; bases unmatched to any gene: 5. The CDR3 runs 13 residues. CDR1 and CDR2 (germline): WNHNN, SYGVQD (reference sequence). The DNA of the CDR3 is TGCGCCAGCTCGACAGGGTCTACCGGGGAGCTGTTTTTT. Protein sequence: CASSTGSTGELFF.

V usage is TRBV2 and J usage is TRBJ2-7, with D maybe TRBD1 (5 bases). The CDR3 covers 13 residues. Trimming left V 6 bases short and J 3 bases short, with 12 bases between. Germline loops: CDR1 SNHLY, CDR2 FYNNEI. CDR3 in amino acids: CASRRGYVYEQYF. CDR3 DNA sequence: TGTGCCAGCAGAAGGGGTTACGTCTACGAGCAGTACTTC.

J is TRBJ2-3 and V is TRBV18; 14 bases line up with TRBD2. The germline V gene encodes CDR1 KGHSH and CDR2 LQKENI. V shed 0 bases, J shed 2 bases, and the junction held 7 bases outside the gene matches. The CDR3 loop spans 19 amino acids. Here the CDR3 reads CASSPPIGTSGSATDTQYF. The CDR3 coding sequence is TGTGCCAGCTCACCACCCATAGGGACTAGCGGGAGTGCCACAGATACGCAGTATTTT.

This chain connects TRBV18 to TRBJ1-1; D uncertain. Germline assignment: CDR1 KGHSH and CDR2 LQKENI. This CDR3 region has 13 residues. V lost 8 bases to trimming and J lost 1 base, with 11 bases between them. This CDR3 reads CASARTANTEAFF. The CDR3 DNA follows: TGTGCCAGCGCTCGGACTGCGAACACTGAAGCTTTCTTT.

The chain links TRBV5-6 to TRBJ2-1; the D is unclear. V was cut by 4 bases and J by 4 bases, with 6 bases left in between. The CDR3 runs to 12 residues. The germline CDR1 and CDR2 sequences are SGHDT and YYEEEE. CDR3 loop: CASSPQYNEQFF. For the CDR3, the DNA is TGTGCCAGCAGCCCCCAATACAATGAGCAGTTCTTC.

The chain carries TRBV10-3 and TRBJ1-2; 10 bases match TRBD1. V dropped 7 bases and J dropped 2; count of bases not matched to a gene: 4. In germline, CDR1 is ENHRY, CDR2 SYGVKD. The CDR3 runs 14 residues. DNA of the CDR3: TGTGCCATCAACCAGGGACAGGGGAACTATGGCTACACCTTC. It specifies CAINQGQGNYGYTF.

This rearrangement joins TRBV3-1 (or the pseudogene TRBV3-2) to TRBJ1-2; D remains unclear. V dropped 3 bases and J dropped 5 bases, with 7 bases sitting between them. Germline CDR1 LGHDT, CDR2 YNNKEL (reference sequence). The CDR3 has 12 amino acids. CDR3 in amino acids: CASSQREYGYTF. The CDR3 DNA sequence: TGTGCCAGCAGCCAGAGGGAGTATGGCTACACCTTC.

The genes are TRBV27 and TRBJ2-1, with 7 positions matching TRBD1. Germline values: CDR1 MNHEY, CDR2 SMNVEV (reference sequence). The CDR3 sequence is 12 residues long. V shed 6 bases and J 10 bases; nucleotides not matched to a gene: 6. The DNA for the CDR3 is TGTGCCAGCAGGAAGAGGACAGGAGAGCAGTTCTTC. This sequence encodes CASRKRTGEQFF.

The chain recombines TRBV10-2 with TRBJ1-1; tentatively, D is TRBD1 (6 bases). The CDR3 contains 16 residues. Deletions cut 2 bases from V and 0 bases from J, with 13 bases between. Germline V gene lookup returns CDR1 WSHSY and CDR2 SAAADI. CDR3 protein: CASSETEWTVNTEAFF. For the CDR3, the DNA is TGCGCCAGCAGTGAGACAGAATGGACAGTGAACACTGAAGCTTTCTTT.

This sequence joins TRBV29-1 and TRBJ1-2, with TRBD1 identical over 8 bases. Germline assignment: CDR1 SQVTM and CDR2 ANQGSEA. The CDR3 totals 13 residues. V shed 7 bases, J shed 2 bases, and the junction held 6 bases outside the gene matches. For the CDR3, the DNA is TGCAGCGCCCAACAGGGGGAGAACTATGGCTACACCTTC. It is translated as CSAQQGENYGYTF.

Comments on this clone: Its ends do not fully match the called genes, so a read error is possible. This sequence joins TRBV7-2 and TRBJ2-3, with D tentatively TRBD1 (5 bases). Per germline, CDR1 SGHTA and CDR2 FQGNSA. The CDR3 totals 13 residues. The CDR3 region has the DNA TGTGCCAGCAGCTTAGACCCCACAGGTACGCAGTATTTT. This sequence encodes CASSLDPTGTQYF.

The V call is TRBV19, the J call TRBJ1-1, with a weak D call TRBD1 (5 bases). This CDR3 spans 16 amino acids. V shed 3 bases and J shed 4 bases, with 18 bases lying between them. From germline, CDR1 is LNHDA and CDR2 SQIVND (reference sequence). The CDR3 region has the DNA TGTGCCAGTAGTATGTTGGACACCGGGAGAGGCACTGAAGCTTTCTTT. Translated, it gives CASSMLDTGRGTEAFF.

The chain combines TRBV24-1 with TRBJ2-5, with D possibly TRBD1 on 6 matching bases. Trimming stripped 2 bases from V and 2 bases from J, with 14 bases between. The germline V gene encodes CDR1 KGHDR and CDR2 SFDVKD. The CDR3 extends over 16 amino acids. The CDR3 spells CATSDSKTGSQETQYF. The CDR3 DNA is TGTGCCACCAGTGATTCTAAAACAGGGTCTCAAGAGACCCAGTACTTC.

The gene calls are TRBV15 and TRBJ1-2; 7 nucleotides line up with TRBD1. CDR3 length: 14 residues. The V and J ends lost 1 base and 4 bases, in that order; junction bases with no gene match: 3. Germline CDR1 is LNHNV and CDR2 is YYDKDF (reference sequence). The CDR3 bases are TGTGCCACCAGCAGAGGAGGGGGCACCTATGGCTACACCTTC. It yields the protein CATSRGGGTYGYTF.